This T cell receptor beta chain was sequenced in a study of blood T cell repertoires in COVID-19. Study in general: Samples taken during acute and convalescent COVID-19 were collected in the United States, Italy and Spain.

The V gene end was trimmed by 7 bases and the J gene end by 4 bases; junction bases not matched to a gene: 9. Germline values: CDR1 SNHLY, CDR2 FYNNEI. The CDR3 covers 15 residues. In the authors' methods: Amplification from reference gene primers served as the basis for estimated nucleated cell counts. TCRdb's copy holds only in-frame clones and misses some; the assay was immunoSEQ multiplex PCR. Clone size and V and J calls were adopted from that table, with D and trimming inferred from the DNA. Of about 100,000 clones listed, almost 80% were seen once; the top ten hold 31%. Sequencing was done on a sample of peripheral blood. The receptor was isolated from a man in his 70s with active or convalescent COVID-19. The chain recombines TRBV2 with TRBJ1-5; 8 bases align to TRBD1. CDR3 amino acids: CASKKLDRENQPQHF. CDR3 coding DNA: TGTGCCAGCAAGAAGTTGGACAGGGAAAATCAGCCCCAGCATTTT.